The rows below give T cell receptor beta chains drawn from one sample of a study of blood T cell repertoires in COVID-19. The method was immunoSEQ multiplex PCR; TCRdb's version includes in-frame clones alone and lacks a portion of them. The repertoire includes about 380,000 clones, around 91% of them detected once, and approximately 6.2% sits in the top ten. The source material was peripheral blood. The origin of the receptors is a man in his late teens or twenties with active or convalescent COVID-19. The CDR3 runs from the conserved cysteine through the conserved F or W. Fields, in order: CDR3 protein, CDR3 DNA, clone size, V gene, J gene, D gene. D genes are given only for firm matches. Some rows have no size entry. The others give once, few or many, or a class for an expanded clone.

cdr3_aa: CASSLGTGRIGELFF; cdr3_nt: TGTGCCAGCAGCCTTGGGACAGGGCGGATCGGGGAGCTGTTTTTT; clone_size: few; v_call: TRBV7-9; j_call: TRBJ2-2; d_call: TRBD1
cdr3_aa: CASSELGHSAAGNTIYF; cdr3_nt: TGTGCCAGCAGTGAATTGGGACATTCCGCCGCTGGAAACACCATATATTTT; clone_size: NA; v_call: TRBV2; j_call: TRBJ1-3; d_call: NA
cdr3_aa: CASSYTGEQFF; cdr3_nt: TGTGCCAGCAGTTACACAGGAGAGCAGTTCTTC; clone_size: NA; v_call: TRBV12-3/TRBV12-4; j_call: TRBJ2-1; d_call: NA
cdr3_aa: CASSFIGGTASYEQYF; cdr3_nt: TGTGCCAGCAGCTTCATTGGCGGGACGGCATCCTACGAGCAGTACTTC; clone_size: NA; v_call: TRBV11-2; j_call: TRBJ2-7; d_call: NA
cdr3_aa: CASRDRVGEKLFF; cdr3_nt: TGTGCCAGCAGGGACAGGGTTGGGGAAAAACTGTTTTTT; clone_size: NA; v_call: TRBV5-6; j_call: TRBJ1-4; d_call: TRBD1
cdr3_aa: CASSGDRLNYGYTF; cdr3_nt: TGTGCCAGCAGTGGGGACAGGCTGAACTATGGCTACACCTTC; clone_size: NA; v_call: TRBV28; j_call: TRBJ1-2; d_call: TRBD1
cdr3_aa: CASSPGQYEQYF; cdr3_nt: TGTGCCAGCAGCCCGGGACAGTACGAGCAGTACTTC; clone_size: NA; v_call: TRBV7-6; j_call: TRBJ2-7; d_call: TRBD1
cdr3_aa: CASSFDRVDTQYF; cdr3_nt: TGTGCCAGCAGCTTCGACAGGGTGGATACGCAGTATTTT; clone_size: NA; v_call: TRBV7-3; j_call: TRBJ2-3; d_call: TRBD1
cdr3_aa: CASSSSGTRSQFF; cdr3_nt: TGTGCCAGCAGCTCCAGCGGGACCCGGTCGCAGTTCTTC; clone_size: NA; v_call: TRBV27; j_call: TRBJ2-1; d_call: TRBD2
cdr3_aa: CASSQGSPGNTIYF; cdr3_nt: TGTGCCAGCAGCCAAGGGAGTCCTGGAAACACCATATATTTT; clone_size: NA; v_call: TRBV3-1/TRBV3-2; j_call: TRBJ1-3; d_call: NA
cdr3_aa: CAISDRGNNEQFF; cdr3_nt: TGTGCCATCAGTGACAGGGGCAACAATGAGCAGTTCTTC; clone_size: NA; v_call: TRBV10-3; j_call: TRBJ2-1; d_call: NA
cdr3_aa: CASSPARSGGFSNQPQHF; cdr3_nt: TGTGCCAGCTCACCCGCCCGATCGGGGGGTTTTAGCAATCAGCCCCAGCATTTT; clone_size: NA; v_call: TRBV18; j_call: TRBJ1-5; d_call: NA
cdr3_aa: CSGQNQETQYF; cdr3_nt: TGCAGTGGACAGAACCAAGAGACCCAGTACTTC; clone_size: NA; v_call: TRBV20-1; j_call: TRBJ2-5; d_call: NA
cdr3_aa: CASSLGLVVDSEQYF; cdr3_nt: TGTGCCAGCAGCCTGGGACTAGTCGTCGACTCCGAGCAGTACTTC; clone_size: NA; v_call: TRBV7-9; j_call: TRBJ2-7; d_call: TRBD2
cdr3_aa: CASRGLAQRGELFF; cdr3_nt: TGTGCCAGCAGGGGACTAGCCCAGCGCGGGGAGCTGTTTTTT; clone_size: NA; v_call: TRBV27; j_call: TRBJ2-2; d_call: TRBD2
cdr3_aa: CASEGQSYEQYF; cdr3_nt: TGTGCCAGCGAAGGACAGAGCTACGAGCAGTACTTC; clone_size: NA; v_call: TRBV12-3/TRBV12-4; j_call: TRBJ2-7; d_call: NA
cdr3_aa: CASSPTGSMHTEAFF; cdr3_nt: TGTGCCAGCTCACCTACAGGGTCCATGCACACTGAAGCTTTCTTT; clone_size: NA; v_call: TRBV18; j_call: TRBJ1-1; d_call: NA
cdr3_aa: CASSLAIRGIFSEAFF; cdr3_nt: TGCGCCAGCAGCTTGGCCATTAGGGGGATCTTCTCTGAAGCTTTCTTT; clone_size: NA; v_call: TRBV5-1; j_call: TRBJ1-1; d_call: NA
cdr3_aa: CASSGQGHYGYTF; cdr3_nt: TGTGCCAGCAGTGGACAGGGCCACTATGGCTACACCTTC; clone_size: NA; v_call: TRBV27; j_call: TRBJ1-2; d_call: TRBD1
cdr3_aa: CASSYSRGLAAYEQYF; cdr3_nt: TGTGCCAGCAGTTACTCTAGGGGACTAGCGGCCTACGAGCAGTACTTC; clone_size: NA; v_call: TRBV6-5; j_call: TRBJ2-7; d_call: TRBD2
cdr3_aa: CASSYLRTRLLQETQYF; cdr3_nt: TGTGCCAGCAGCTACCTCAGGACAAGACTGTTACAAGAGACCCAGTACTTC; clone_size: NA; v_call: TRBV11-2; j_call: TRBJ2-5; d_call: NA
cdr3_aa: CASTRTGSRNTIYF; cdr3_nt: TGTGCCAGCACCAGGACAGGGTCAAGAAACACCATATATTTT; clone_size: NA; v_call: TRBV2; j_call: TRBJ1-3; d_call: TRBD1
cdr3_aa: CASSQGTGSYGYTF; cdr3_nt: TGTGCCAGCAGCCAAGGGACAGGGAGCTATGGCTACACCTTC; clone_size: few; v_call: TRBV11-1; j_call: TRBJ1-2; d_call: TRBD1
cdr3_aa: CASSSPGLAGEQYF; cdr3_nt: TGTGCCAGCAGTTCTCCGGGACTAGCGGGGGAGCAGTACTTC; clone_size: NA; v_call: TRBV28; j_call: TRBJ2-7; d_call: TRBD2
cdr3_aa: CASSLVMERRNTIYF; cdr3_nt: TGTGCCAGCAGCTTAGTCATGGAGAGAAGAAACACCATATATTTT; clone_size: NA; v_call: TRBV7-9; j_call: TRBJ1-3; d_call: NA
cdr3_aa: CASSLAWTGRTRTEAFF; cdr3_nt: TGCGCCAGCAGCTTGGCCTGGACAGGGCGGACACGCACTGAAGCTTTCTTT; clone_size: few; v_call: TRBV5-1; j_call: TRBJ1-1; d_call: TRBD1
cdr3_aa: CASGAGGPEQYF; cdr3_nt: TGTGCCAGCGGGGCAGGGGGTCCCGAGCAGTACTTC; clone_size: few; v_call: TRBV9; j_call: TRBJ2-7; d_call: TRBD1
cdr3_aa: CASSLTGIGTDTQYF; cdr3_nt: TGTGCCAGCAGCCTGACAGGGATCGGGACAGATACGCAGTATTTT; clone_size: NA; v_call: TRBV11-1; j_call: TRBJ2-3; d_call: TRBD1
cdr3_aa: CASSLVAKGRPYNEQFF; cdr3_nt: TGTGCCAGCAGCTTAGTAGCCAAAGGCAGACCCTACAATGAGCAGTTCTTC; clone_size: NA; v_call: TRBV7-9; j_call: TRBJ2-1; d_call: NA
cdr3_aa: CASSVEGAGNQPQHF; cdr3_nt: TGTGCCAGCAGCGTAGAGGGGGCAGGTAATCAGCCCCAGCATTTT; clone_size: NA; v_call: TRBV9; j_call: TRBJ1-5; d_call: TRBD1
cdr3_aa: CASSYEAWNTEAFF; cdr3_nt: TGTGCCAGCAGTTACGAGGCCTGGAACACTGAAGCTTTCTTT; clone_size: NA; v_call: TRBV6-5; j_call: TRBJ1-1; d_call: NA
cdr3_aa: CSVVAGGYTGELFF; cdr3_nt: TGCAGCGTTGTAGCGGGAGGTTACACCGGGGAGCTGTTTTTT; clone_size: NA; v_call: TRBV29-1; j_call: TRBJ2-2; d_call: TRBD2
cdr3_aa: CASSYSQGGDTEAFF; cdr3_nt: TGTGCCAGCAGCTATTCCCAGGGCGGGGACACTGAAGCTTTCTTT; clone_size: few; v_call: TRBV7-9; j_call: TRBJ1-1; d_call: NA
cdr3_aa: CATTRYLGSAYEQYF; cdr3_nt: TGTGCCACCACTCGATATTTAGGCAGCGCCTACGAGCAGTACTTC; clone_size: few; v_call: TRBV27; j_call: TRBJ2-7; d_call: NA
cdr3_aa: CASSFFASAPNFEEFF; cdr3_nt: TGTGCCAGCAGTTTTTTCGCTAGTGCGCCAAATTTTGAGGAGTTCTTC; clone_size: NA; v_call: TRBV27; j_call: TRBJ2-1; d_call: NA
cdr3_aa: CASSSPPGQGPAYEQYF; cdr3_nt: TGTGCCAGCAGTTCCCCCCCGGGACAGGGTCCCGCCTACGAGCAGTACTTC; clone_size: NA; v_call: TRBV28; j_call: TRBJ2-7; d_call: TRBD1
cdr3_aa: CAVALNPSGTEAFF; cdr3_nt: TGTGCCGTGGCCTTAAACCCAAGTGGCACTGAAGCTTTCTTT; clone_size: NA; v_call: TRBV10-3; j_call: TRBJ1-1; d_call: NA
cdr3_aa: CSVGGQAYEQYF; cdr3_nt: TGCAGCGTTGGCGGACAGGCGTACGAGCAGTACTTC; clone_size: NA; v_call: TRBV29-1; j_call: TRBJ2-7; d_call: TRBD1
cdr3_aa: CASSLVQGNTEAFF; cdr3_nt: TGTGCCAGCAGTTTAGTACAGGGTAACACTGAAGCTTTCTTT; clone_size: NA; v_call: TRBV28; j_call: TRBJ1-1; d_call: NA
cdr3_aa: CASSGQGPSGANVLTF; cdr3_nt: TGTGCCAGCAGTGGACAGGGGCCATCTGGGGCCAACGTGCTGACTTTC; clone_size: NA; v_call: TRBV6-1; j_call: TRBJ2-6; d_call: TRBD1
cdr3_aa: CASTSGGTDTQYF; cdr3_nt: TGTGCCAGCACCTCTGGGGGGACAGATACGCAGTATTTT; clone_size: once; v_call: TRBV12-3/TRBV12-4; j_call: TRBJ2-3; d_call: NA
cdr3_aa: CASRLTSGGLYNSPLHF; cdr3_nt: TGTGCCAGCAGGCTTACTTCAGGGGGACTTTATAATTCACCCCTCCACTTT; clone_size: NA; v_call: TRBV27; j_call: TRBJ1-6; d_call: TRBD1
cdr3_aa: CASSKDRQGSNQPQHF; cdr3_nt: TGTGCCAGCAGCAAAGATCGCCAGGGTAGCAATCAGCCCCAGCATTTT; clone_size: NA; v_call: TRBV21-1; j_call: TRBJ1-5; d_call: NA
cdr3_aa: CASSQSPPGGLQPQHF; cdr3_nt: TGTGCCAGCAGTCAATCTCCTCCGGGGGGCCTTCAGCCCCAGCATTTT; clone_size: NA; v_call: TRBV6-2/TRBV6-3; j_call: TRBJ1-5; d_call: NA
cdr3_aa: CSVTQGAVSYTF; cdr3_nt: TGCAGCGTTACACAGGGGGCGGTTAGCTACACCTTC; clone_size: once; v_call: TRBV29-1; j_call: TRBJ1-2; d_call: TRBD1
cdr3_aa: CASSSGSGAWNEQFF; cdr3_nt: TGTGCCAGCAGCTCCGGGTCGGGAGCTTGGAATGAGCAGTTCTTC; clone_size: once; v_call: TRBV11-3; j_call: TRBJ2-1; d_call: NA
cdr3_aa: CASTGIIGNTIYF; cdr3_nt: TGTGCCAGTACGGGAATAATTGGAAACACCATATATTTT; clone_size: NA; v_call: TRBV2; j_call: TRBJ1-3; d_call: NA
cdr3_aa: CASSPGLAASQETQYF; cdr3_nt: TGTGCCAGCAGCCCGGGACTAGCGGCCTCCCAAGAGACCCAGTACTTC; clone_size: NA; v_call: TRBV5-4; j_call: TRBJ2-5; d_call: TRBD2
cdr3_aa: CASSPWTGGKDTQYF; cdr3_nt: TGTGCCAGCAGCCCCTGGACAGGGGGCAAAGATACGCAGTATTTT; clone_size: NA; v_call: TRBV7-9; j_call: TRBJ2-3; d_call: TRBD1
cdr3_aa: CSASSLEGYQPQHF; cdr3_nt: TGCAGTGCTAGTAGTCTAGAAGGCTATCAGCCCCAGCATTTT; clone_size: NA; v_call: TRBV20-1; j_call: TRBJ1-5; d_call: NA
cdr3_aa: CSASGQENSYEQYF; cdr3_nt: TGCAGTGCTAGTGGACAGGAGAACTCCTACGAGCAGTACTTC; clone_size: NA; v_call: TRBV20-1; j_call: TRBJ2-7; d_call: TRBD1
cdr3_aa: CASRSAVLADTQYF; cdr3_nt: TGTGCCAGCAGATCCGCCGTTCTGGCCGATACGCAGTATTTT; clone_size: once; v_call: TRBV13; j_call: TRBJ2-3; d_call: NA
cdr3_aa: CASLPVGTVDYGYTF; cdr3_nt: TGTGCCAGTCTCCCTGTTGGGACAGTCGACTATGGCTACACCTTC; clone_size: NA; v_call: TRBV28; j_call: TRBJ1-2; d_call: TRBD1
cdr3_aa: CASSLSGTLGGKLFF; cdr3_nt: TGTGCCAGCAGTTTATCCGGGACATTAGGAGGAAAACTGTTTTTT; clone_size: NA; v_call: TRBV28; j_call: TRBJ1-4; d_call: NA
cdr3_aa: CASSSTGGGSYEQYF; cdr3_nt: TGCGCCAGCAGCTCCACCGGGGGGGGGTCGTACGAGCAGTACTTC; clone_size: NA; v_call: TRBV5-1; j_call: TRBJ2-7; d_call: TRBD2
cdr3_aa: CASSRRGSGGAYNEQFF; cdr3_nt: TGTGCCAGCAGTCGCCGGGGTAGCGGGGGGGCTTACAATGAGCAGTTCTTC; clone_size: NA; v_call: TRBV7-9; j_call: TRBJ2-1; d_call: TRBD2
cdr3_aa: CASSQDLALQETQYF; cdr3_nt: TGCGCCAGCAGCCAAGATTTGGCTCTCCAAGAGACCCAGTACTTC; clone_size: NA; v_call: TRBV4-3; j_call: TRBJ2-5; d_call: NA
cdr3_aa: CASSLSTRGTEAFF; cdr3_nt: TGTGCCAGCAGCTTATCTACCCGGGGGACTGAAGCTTTCTTT; clone_size: NA; v_call: TRBV7-2; j_call: TRBJ1-1; d_call: NA
cdr3_aa: CASSPGLAGSWCYF; cdr3_nt: TGTGCCAGCAGTCCGGGACTAGCGGGTTCGTGGTGCTACTTC; clone_size: NA; v_call: TRBV3-1/TRBV3-2; j_call: TRBJ2-7; d_call: TRBD2
cdr3_aa: CASSQGRGRGLYEQYF; cdr3_nt: TGCGCCAGCAGCCAAGGGCGCGGGCGGGGCCTATACGAGCAGTACTTC; clone_size: NA; v_call: TRBV4-3; j_call: TRBJ2-7; d_call: NA